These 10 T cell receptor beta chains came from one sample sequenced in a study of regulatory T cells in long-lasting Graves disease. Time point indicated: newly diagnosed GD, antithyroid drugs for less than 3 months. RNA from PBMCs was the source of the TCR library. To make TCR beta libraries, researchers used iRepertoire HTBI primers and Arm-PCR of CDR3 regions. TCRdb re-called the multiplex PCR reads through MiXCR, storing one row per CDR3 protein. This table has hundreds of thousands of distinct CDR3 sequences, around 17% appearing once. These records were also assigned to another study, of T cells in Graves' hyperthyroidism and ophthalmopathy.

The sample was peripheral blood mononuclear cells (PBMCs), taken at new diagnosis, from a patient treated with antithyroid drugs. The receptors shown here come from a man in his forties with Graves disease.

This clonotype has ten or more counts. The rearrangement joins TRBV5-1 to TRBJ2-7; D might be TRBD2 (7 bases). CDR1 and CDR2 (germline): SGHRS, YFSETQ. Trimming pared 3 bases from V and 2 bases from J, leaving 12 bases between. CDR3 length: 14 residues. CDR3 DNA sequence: TGCGCCAGCAGCTGGGGGGGCCTCACCTACGAGCAGTACTTC. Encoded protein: CASSWGGLTYEQYF.

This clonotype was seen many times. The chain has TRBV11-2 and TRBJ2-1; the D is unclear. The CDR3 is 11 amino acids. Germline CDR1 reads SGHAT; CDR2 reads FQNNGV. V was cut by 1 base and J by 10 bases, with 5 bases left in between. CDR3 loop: CASSLVAEQFF. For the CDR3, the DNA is TGTGCCAGCAGCTTAGTTGCGGAGCAGTTCTTC.

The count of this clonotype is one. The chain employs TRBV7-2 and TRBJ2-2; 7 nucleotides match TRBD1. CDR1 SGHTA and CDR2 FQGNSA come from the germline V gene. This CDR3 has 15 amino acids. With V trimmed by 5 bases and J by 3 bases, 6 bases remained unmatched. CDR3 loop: CASSAYRGHTGELFF. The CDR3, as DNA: TGTGCCAGCAGCGCTTATAGGGGGCACACCGGGGAGCTGTTTTTT.

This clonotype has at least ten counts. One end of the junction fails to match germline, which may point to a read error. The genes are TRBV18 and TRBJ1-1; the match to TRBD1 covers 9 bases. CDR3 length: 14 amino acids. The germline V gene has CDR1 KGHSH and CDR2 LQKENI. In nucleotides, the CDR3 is TGTGCCAGCTCGCCACAGGGGGCGCACACTGAAGCTTTCTTT. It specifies CASSPQGAHTEAFF.

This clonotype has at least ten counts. The CDR3 DNA reads as TGTGCCAGCAGGACAGGGGGCAAGCCCTACGAGCAGTACTTC. Translating gives CASRTGGKPYEQYF. The V gene is TRBV2, the J gene TRBJ2-7, with TRBD1 identical over 10 bases. The CDR3 loop spans 14 amino acids. Trimming took 6 bases from V and 2 from J; bases not matched to a gene: 4. Per germline, CDR1 SNHLY and CDR2 FYNNEI.

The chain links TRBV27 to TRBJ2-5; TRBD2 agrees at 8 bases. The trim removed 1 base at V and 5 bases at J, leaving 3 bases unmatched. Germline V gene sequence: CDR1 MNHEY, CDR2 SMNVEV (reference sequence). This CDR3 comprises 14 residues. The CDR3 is CASSLFVAGETQYF. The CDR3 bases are TGTGCCAGCAGTTTATTTGTAGCGGGGGAGACCCAGTACTTC.

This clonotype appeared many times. CDR3 loop: CAISESERGFSTDTQYF. The CDR3, as DNA: TGTGCCATCAGTGAGTCTGAGCGGGGATTCAGCACAGATACGCAGTATTTT. V and J are TRBV10-3 and TRBJ2-3; TRBD2 agrees at 7 bases. After removal of 0 bases from V and 0 bases from J, the junction contained 6 bases not matched to a gene. CDR1 is ENHRY and CDR2 is SYGVKD in the germline V gene. The CDR3 is 17 amino acids.

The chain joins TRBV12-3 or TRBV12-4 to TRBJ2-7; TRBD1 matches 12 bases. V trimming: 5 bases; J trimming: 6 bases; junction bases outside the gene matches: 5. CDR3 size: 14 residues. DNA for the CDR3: TGTGCCAGCAGTCCGGGACAGGGGGCGGTCGAGCAGTACTTC. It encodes CASSPGQGAVEQYF.

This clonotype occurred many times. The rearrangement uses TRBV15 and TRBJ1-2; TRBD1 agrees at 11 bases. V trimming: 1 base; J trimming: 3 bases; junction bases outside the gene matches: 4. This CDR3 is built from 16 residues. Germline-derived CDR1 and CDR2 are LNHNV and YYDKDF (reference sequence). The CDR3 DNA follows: TGTGCCACCAGCAGAGCTGGGGACAGGGGGTACTATGGCTACACCTTC. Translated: CATSRAGDRGYYGYTF.

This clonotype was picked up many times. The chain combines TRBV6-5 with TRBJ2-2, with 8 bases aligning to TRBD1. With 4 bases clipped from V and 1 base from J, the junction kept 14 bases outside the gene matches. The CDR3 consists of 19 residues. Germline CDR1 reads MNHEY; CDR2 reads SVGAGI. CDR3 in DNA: TGTGCCAGCAGTTCGTTACGCCCGAGGGGGACAGGGAACACCGGGGAGCTGTTTTTT. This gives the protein CASSSLRPRGTGNTGELFF.